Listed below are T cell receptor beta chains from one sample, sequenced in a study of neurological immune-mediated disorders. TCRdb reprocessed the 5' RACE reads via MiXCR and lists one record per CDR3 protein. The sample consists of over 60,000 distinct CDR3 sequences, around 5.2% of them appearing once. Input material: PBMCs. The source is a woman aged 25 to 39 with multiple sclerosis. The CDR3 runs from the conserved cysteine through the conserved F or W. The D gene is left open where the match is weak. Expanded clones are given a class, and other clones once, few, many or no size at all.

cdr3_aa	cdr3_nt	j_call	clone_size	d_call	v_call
CASSSKQGTGELFF	TGTGCCAGCAGTTCCAAACAGGGGACCGGGGAGCTGTTTTTT	TRBJ2-2	.	TRBD1	TRBV12-3/TRBV12-4
CASRPLVETQYF	TGTGCCAGCAGACCACTGGTGGAGACCCAGTACTTC	TRBJ2-5	few	.	TRBV7-9
CASSFTVVGTGELFF	TGCGCCAGCAGCTTTACGGTGGTGGGCACCGGGGAGCTGTTTTTT	TRBJ2-2	many	.	TRBV5-1
CASSLVGQGSYNEQFF	TGTGCCAGCAGCTTGGTAGGACAGGGGTCCTACAATGAGCAGTTCTTC	TRBJ2-1	many	TRBD1	TRBV7-8
CASSLQGSSYNEQFF	TGTGCCAGCAGCCTCCAGGGAAGCTCCTACAATGAGCAGTTCTTC	TRBJ2-1	few	.	TRBV14
CASNTGGNEKLFF	TGTGCCAGCAATACAGGGGGTAATGAAAAACTGTTTTTT	TRBJ1-4	few	TRBD1	TRBV12-3/TRBV12-4
CAISFTVKAKNIQYF	TGTGCCATCAGTTTTACAGTGAAAGCCAAAAACATTCAGTACTTC	TRBJ2-4	few	.	TRBV10-3
CSARAGVNTEAFF	TGCAGTGCTAGAGCAGGGGTGAACACTGAAGCTTTCTTT	TRBJ1-1	many	.	TRBV20-1
CASSLEGTSGGIQETQYF	TGTGCCAGCAGCTTAGAGGGGACTAGCGGGGGGATCCAAGAGACCCAGTACTTC	TRBJ2-5	.	TRBD2	TRBV7-2
CASSPPISFRVDNEQFF	TGTGCCAGCTCACCACCGATTTCATTCAGGGTTGACAATGAGCAGTTCTTC	TRBJ2-1	few	.	TRBV18
CSAISGFANYGYTF	TGCAGTGCTATCTCGGGGTTCGCTAACTATGGCTACACCTTC	TRBJ1-2	many	.	TRBV20-1
CASSPEGRHSGNTIYF	TGCGCCAGCAGCCCCGAGGGTCGGCACTCTGGAAACACCATATATTTT	TRBJ1-3	few	.	TRBV5-1
CASSDLQGAFPELTYNEQFF	TGTGCCAGCAGTGATTTGCAGGGGGCATTCCCGGAACTTACTTACAATGAGCAGTTCTTC	TRBJ2-1	many	TRBD1	TRBV2
CASSAMGQAYNEQFF	TGCGCCAGCAGCGCTATGGGACAGGCGTACAACGAGCAGTTCTTC	TRBJ2-1	many	TRBD1	TRBV5-1
CASSRRPGDEQFF	TGTGCCAGCAGCCGAAGACCGGGGGATGAGCAGTTCTTC	TRBJ2-1	many	.	TRBV7-2
CASSYSGSSEAFF	TGTGCCAGCAGTTACTCAGGGAGCTCGGAAGCTTTCTTT	TRBJ1-1	many	.	TRBV6-5
CSARDILGMATNEKLFF	TGCAGTGCTAGAGATATACTCGGGATGGCAACTAATGAAAAACTGTTTTTT	TRBJ1-4	many	.	TRBV20-1
CASSFAGPGGQFF	TGTGCCAGCAGTTTCGCGGGCCCCGGGGGGCAGTTCTTC	TRBJ2-1	many	.	TRBV12-3/TRBV12-4
CSASGGAEETQYF	TGCAGTGCTAGCGGGGGGGCCGAAGAGACCCAGTACTTC	TRBJ2-5	many	TRBD2	TRBV20-1
CASSPGQVPTGELFF	TGCGCCAGCAGCCCCGGACAGGTCCCCACCGGGGAGCTGTTTTTT	TRBJ2-2	many	TRBD1	TRBV5-1
CASSPQGGTEAFF	TGTGCCAGCAGCCCTCAGGGTGGGACTGAAGCTTTCTTT	TRBJ1-1	many	.	TRBV7-9
CASSLGRMNTEAFF	TGTGCCAGCAGCTTGGGACGGATGAACACTGAAGCTTTCTTT	TRBJ1-1	many	.	TRBV11-2
CSAKTGVGEKLFF	TGCAGTGCTAAGACGGGAGTCGGAGAAAAACTGTTTTTT	TRBJ1-4	.	.	TRBV20-1
CASSPSRKGNNYEQYF	TGTGCCAGCAGTCCATCCCGGAAGGGGAATAACTACGAGCAGTACTTC	TRBJ2-7	many	.	TRBV6-5
CASSYPIQGVRNTEAFF	TGTGCCAGCAGTTATCCTATACAGGGGGTGAGAAACACTGAAGCTTTCTTT	TRBJ1-1	.	TRBD1	TRBV27
CSARSTRRGRYGYTF	TGCAGTGCTAGAAGCACGCGTCGGGGGCGCTATGGCTACACCTTC	TRBJ1-2	.	.	TRBV20-1
CASIREAGTEAFF	TGTGCCAGCATTCGGGAAGCGGGCACTGAAGCTTTCTTT	TRBJ1-1	many	.	TRBV2
CASSLGLWTSSSEKLFF	TGTGCCAGCAGCTTAGGTCTTTGGACGAGTAGCTCCGAAAAACTGTTTTTT	TRBJ1-4	many	.	TRBV7-2
CASSTSRFSDEQFF	TGTGCCAGCAGCACAAGTCGGTTCTCGGATGAGCAGTTCTTC	TRBJ2-1	many	.	TRBV14
CSAPLIKGYTF	TGCAGTGCTCCCCTCATTAAAGGCTACACCTTC	TRBJ1-2	medium-sized	.	TRBV20-1
CASSYEPQNF	TGTGCCAGCAGTTACGAGCCCCAGAATTTT	TRBJ1-5	.	.	TRBV28
CASSQATNSNQPQHF	TGCGCCAGCAGCCAAGCAACAAATAGCAATCAGCCCCAGCATTTT	TRBJ1-5	many	.	TRBV4-1
CASSNSGAIKNIQYF	TGTGCCAGCAGCAATAGCGGGGCTATCAAAAACATTCAGTACTTC	TRBJ2-4	many	TRBD2	TRBV12-3/TRBV12-4
CASSPTTGVNTEAFF	TGTGCCAGCAGCCCTACCACAGGGGTCAACACTGAAGCTTTCTTT	TRBJ1-1	many	TRBD1	TRBV12-3/TRBV12-4
CASSSGTSEPGTQYF	TGTGCCAGCAGCTCCGGGACTAGCGAGCCCGGGACCCAGTACTTC	TRBJ2-5	many	TRBD2	TRBV11-2
CASSPYISVPEAFF	TGTGCCAGCTCACCGTATATTTCAGTTCCTGAAGCTTTCTTT	TRBJ1-1	many	.	TRBV18
CASKTGPLTDTQYF	TGCGCCAGCAAGACGGGACCGCTCACAGATACGCAGTATTTT	TRBJ2-3	many	.	TRBV5-1
CASSRGYQETQYF	TGTGCCAGCAGCAGGGGGTACCAAGAGACCCAGTACTTC	TRBJ2-5	few	TRBD1	TRBV27
CASGTITGELFF	TGTGCCAGCGGGACAATCACCGGGGAGCTGTTTTTT	TRBJ2-2	few	.	TRBV7-9
CSVEGPGGYEQYF	TGCAGCGTTGAAGGTCCCGGGGGCTACGAGCAGTACTTC	TRBJ2-7	many	.	TRBV29-1
CASSLGLTGDFYGYTF	TGCGCCAGCAGCTTGGGTCTAACAGGAGATTTCTATGGCTACACCTTC	TRBJ1-2	many	.	TRBV5-1
CASSLRGGPYEQYF	TGTGCCAGCAGCCTGCGCGGGGGCCCCTACGAGCAGTACTTC	TRBJ2-7	few	.	TRBV7-8
CASSSTGYEQYF	TGTGCCAGCAGCTCGACGGGCTACGAGCAGTACTTC	TRBJ2-7	many	.	TRBV7-6
CASTRTGTGSTEAFF	TGTGCCAGTACCAGGACAGGGACCGGAAGCACTGAAGCTTTCTTT	TRBJ1-1	many	TRBD1	TRBV19
CASSQVPNYEQYF	TGCGCCAGCAGCCAAGTTCCTAACTACGAGCAGTACTTC	TRBJ2-7	many	.	TRBV4-1
CASSPGPLGGAQYF	TGTGCCAGCAGCCCGGGACCCCTGGGAGGAGCCCAGTACTTC	TRBJ2-5	many	.	TRBV3-1
CSVGVGGEAFF	TGCAGCGTTGGGGTAGGGGGGGAAGCTTTCTTT	TRBJ1-1	many	.	TRBV29-1
CATSRDPGGNTIYF	TGTGCCACCAGCAGAGATCCCGGTGGAAACACCATATATTTT	TRBJ1-3	many	.	TRBV15
CASSQVTGDSYEQYF	TGTGCCAGCAGCCAAGTAACAGGGGATAGCTACGAGCAGTACTTC	TRBJ2-7	many	TRBD1	TRBV14
CASSFPTASPNTEAFF	TGTGCCAGCAGTTTCCCTACAGCGAGTCCGAACACTGAAGCTTTCTTT	TRBJ1-1	.	.	TRBV12-3/TRBV12-4
CSARVPPDRKGTEAFF	TGCAGTGCTAGAGTCCCCCCGGACAGAAAAGGGACTGAAGCTTTCTTT	TRBJ1-1	many	.	TRBV20-1
CASSPQGVSETQYF	TGTGCCAGCAGCCCACAGGGGGTATCCGAGACCCAGTACTTC	TRBJ2-5	many	TRBD1	TRBV7-9
CASRQVENTEAFF	TGTGCCAGCAGGCAAGTCGAGAACACTGAAGCTTTCTTT	TRBJ1-1	many	.	TRBV12-3/TRBV12-4
CASSPQGGNTEAFF	TGCGCCAGCAGCCCACAGGGGGGGAACACTGAAGCTTTCTTT	TRBJ1-1	few	TRBD1	TRBV5-1
CASSMTRGNEQYF	TGTGCCAGTAGTATGACGCGGGGTAACGAGCAGTACTTC	TRBJ2-7	.	.	TRBV19